The source of this T cell receptor beta chain is a study of cytomegalovirus exposure and HLA in healthy donors. Study results and caveats: Segments of the TCR beta V type were, in most cases, productive about 87% or about 30% of the time in an earlier analysis. Reportedly, diagnosis of cytomegalovirus status by the classifier showed high specificity and sensitivity.

A remark on this clone: Its antigen is unknown.

In the PCR, 60 Vbeta and 13 Jbeta primers were used. The data were produced by immunoSEQ multiplex PCR, yet TCRdb's version contains in-frame clones alone and is incomplete. The sample lists around 220,000 clones, about 70% occurring once. Germline CDR1 reads GTSNPN; CDR2 reads SVGIG (reference sequence). After removal of 3 bases from V and 7 bases from J, the junction contained 3 bases not matched to a gene. This CDR3 is 12 amino acids long. The sequence was collected from a woman aged 25 to 39 in good health and CMV-seronegative. Sequencing input: PBMCs. The J gene is TRBJ2-1, the V gene TRBV30, with 7 nucleotides matching TRBD2. CDR3 DNA: TGTGCCTGGAGGCGGGGGTTTAATGAGCAGTTCTTC. As protein: CAWRRGFNEQFF.